These T cell receptor beta chains were read from a single sample in a study of shared clonotypes between healthy human individuals. Libraries were prepared by immunoSEQ multiplex PCR; TCRdb keeps only in-frame clonotypes and omits some of them. The sample holds 500,000 or so clones, around 96% seen once. The material sequenced was naive CD4+ T cells sorted from blood. These receptor sequences come from a woman between 25 and 40 years old in good health. CDR3s include the opening cysteine and the closing phenylalanine or tryptophan. D genes are given only for firm matches. A clone size is listed for some rows: how often the clone was seen (once, few, many), or a class if it is expanded.

j_call clone_size v_call d_call cdr3_aa cdr3_nt
TRBJ1-1 NA TRBV6-6 TRBD1 CASSGDRVGGDTEAFF TGTGCCAGCAGCGGGGACAGGGTGGGAGGTGACACTGAAGCTTTCTTT
TRBJ1-1 NA TRBV28 NA CASSLERGTGFAEAFF TGTGCCAGCAGTTTAGAACGTGGTACAGGTTTTGCTGAAGCTTTCTTT
TRBJ2-3 NA TRBV5-4 TRBD2 CASRLAGEWTDTQYF TGTGCCAGCAGGTTAGCGGGGGAGTGGACAGATACGCAGTATTTT
TRBJ2-7 NA TRBV5-7 TRBD1 CASSQEGALNYEQYF TGTGCCAGCAGCCAAGAGGGGGCCTTAAACTACGAGCAGTACTTC
TRBJ2-4 NA TRBV15 NA CATQGRGENIQYF TGTGCCACCCAGGGCCGGGGTGAAAACATTCAGTACTTC
TRBJ2-2 once TRBV7-2 TRBD1 CASSYSPGQIVGELFF TGTGCCAGCAGTTATTCGCCGGGACAGATCGTCGGGGAGCTGTTTTTT
TRBJ2-1 NA TRBV28 TRBD2 CASSPGGTLDYNEQFF TGTGCCAGCAGCCCCGGGGGGACTTTAGACTACAATGAGCAGTTCTTC
TRBJ1-3 NA TRBV18 NA CASSPAEGHQDTIYF TGTGCCAGCTCACCAGCGGAGGGACATCAGGACACCATATATTTT
TRBJ2-2 NA TRBV5-6 NA CASSVQGNTGELFF TGTGCCAGCAGCGTACAGGGGAACACCGGGGAGCTGTTTTTT
TRBJ2-5 NA TRBV7-7 TRBD2 CASSLSGTQQYF TGTGCCAGCAGCCTAAGCGGGACCCAGCAGTACTTC
TRBJ2-5 NA TRBV7-6 TRBD2 CASSTGLAATGVETQYF TGTGCCAGCAGCACGGGACTAGCGGCCACCGGAGTAGAGACCCAGTACTTC
TRBJ2-5 NA TRBV21-1 NA CASSKVDRPETQYF TGTGCCAGCAGCAAAGTTGATAGGCCAGAGACCCAGTACTTC
TRBJ2-3 NA TRBV5-1 TRBD2 CASSGLAGGPVDTQYF TGCGCCAGCAGCGGACTAGCGGGAGGGCCTGTAGATACGCAGTATTTT
TRBJ2-5 NA TRBV4-1 TRBD2 CASSQDALAVGLETQYF TGCGCCAGCAGCCAAGATGCACTAGCGGTGGGGTTGGAGACCCAGTACTTC
TRBJ2-7 NA TRBV10-3 TRBD1 CATSATGGASSHEQYF TGTGCCACCTCGGCTACAGGGGGCGCTTCTTCCCACGAGCAGTACTTC
TRBJ2-3 NA TRBV11-2 NA CASSLDFVDTQYF TGTGCCAGCAGCTTAGATTTCGTGGATACGCAGTATTTT
TRBJ1-6 once TRBV2 TRBD1 CASSTSQGDRGAPLHF TGTGCCAGCAGTACCAGCCAGGGGGACAGGGGTGCACCCCTCCACTTT
TRBJ1-1 NA TRBV5-6 NA CASSPGGPNTEAFF TGTGCCAGCAGCCCGGGGGGCCCGAACACTGAAGCTTTCTTT
TRBJ2-3 NA TRBV10-1 NA CASSPEGGDEDTQYF TGCGCCAGCTCCCCGGAGGGCGGAGATGAGGATACGCAGTATTTT
TRBJ2-4 NA TRBV19 NA CASSIRLDSIAKNIQYF TGTGCCAGTAGTATCCGGTTGGATTCCATAGCCAAAAACATTCAGTACTTC
TRBJ1-2 NA TRBV27 NA CASSPLGGGNYGYTF TGTGCCAGCAGTCCCCTGGGAGGAGGTAACTATGGCTACACCTTC
TRBJ2-7 NA TRBV5-1 TRBD2 CASSLGTSGSYEQYF TGCGCCAGCAGCTTGGGGACTAGCGGCTCCTACGAGCAGTACTTC
TRBJ1-5 NA TRBV19 NA CASSILEDQPQHF TGTGCCAGTAGTATCCTCGAGGATCAGCCCCAGCATTTT
TRBJ2-7 NA TRBV6-5 TRBD2 CASSYSTAGGTYEQYF TGTGCCAGCAGTTACTCGACTGCGGGAGGGACCTACGAGCAGTACTTC
TRBJ2-5 NA TRBV10-3 TRBD2 CAISRQREYQETQYF TGTGCCATCAGTAGGCAGCGGGAGTACCAAGAGACCCAGTACTTC
TRBJ2-7 NA TRBV7-9 TRBD2 CASSLVRTSGRSYEQYF TGTGCCAGCAGCTTAGTTAGGACTAGCGGGAGATCCTACGAGCAGTACTTC
TRBJ2-1 NA TRBV19 TRBD2 CASSTGGSYNEQFF TGTGCCAGTAGTACAGGCGGGAGTTACAATGAGCAGTTCTTC
TRBJ2-7 NA TRBV9 NA CASSVAERAFYEQYF TGTGCCAGCAGCGTAGCCGAGCGGGCCTTCTACGAGCAGTACTTC
TRBJ2-1 NA TRBV11-2 NA CASSPEVAYNEQFF TGTGCCAGCAGCCCCGAAGTAGCTTACAATGAGCAGTTCTTC
TRBJ1-3 NA TRBV5-1 NA CASSLAAPMSSGNTIYF TGCGCCAGCAGCTTGGCCGCGCCTATGAGCTCTGGAAACACCATATATTTT
TRBJ2-7 NA TRBV6-5 NA CASATPGKTYEQYF TGTGCCAGCGCAACTCCAGGGAAGACCTACGAGCAGTACTTC
TRBJ2-5 NA TRBV7-9 TRBD2 CASSFSPSGDPKETQYF TGTGCCAGCAGCTTCTCCCCTAGCGGAGACCCTAAAGAGACCCAGTACTTC
TRBJ1-2 NA TRBV6-1 TRBD1 CASSEELGQLYGYTF TGTGCCAGCAGTGAAGAGTTGGGACAGCTTTATGGCTACACCTTC
TRBJ1-5 NA TRBV28 NA CASSFLPENQPQHF TGTGCCAGCAGTTTTCTCCCCGAAAATCAGCCCCAGCATTTT
TRBJ1-2 NA TRBV28 NA CASSFWYGYTF TGTGCCAGCAGTTTTTGGTATGGCTACACCTTC
TRBJ2-7 NA TRBV7-9 NA CASSSTSYEQYF TGTGCCAGCAGCTCTACTAGTTACGAGCAGTACTTC
TRBJ2-2 NA TRBV7-9 TRBD1 CASSPGQGVGTGELFF TGTGCCAGCAGCCCGGGACAGGGGGTTGGCACCGGGGAGCTGTTTTTT
TRBJ1-4 NA TRBV30 NA CAWSPTLTSTNEKLFF TGTGCCTGGAGTCCGACGTTGACGTCAACTAATGAAAAACTGTTTTTT
TRBJ1-5 NA TRBV28 NA CASSLLQGDQPQHF TGTGCCAGCAGCCTCCTACAGGGTGACCAGCCCCAGCATTTT
TRBJ2-1 NA TRBV10-3 NA CAISVDMTEQFF TGTGCCATCAGTGTCGACATGACGGAGCAGTTCTTC
TRBJ1-5 NA TRBV6-4 TRBD1 CASSITGDNQPQHF TGTGCCAGCAGTATTACAGGGGACAATCAGCCCCAGCATTTT
TRBJ2-3 NA TRBV30 TRBD2 CAWSRVAGDTQYF TGTGCCTGGAGTAGGGTAGCGGGCGATACGCAGTATTTT
TRBJ2-6 NA TRBV5-6 NA CASSLRPRPGANVLTF TGTGCCAGCAGCCTTCGGCCCAGACCCGGGGCCAACGTCCTGACTTTC
TRBJ2-7 NA TRBV5-1 NA CASSLDPFEEQYF TGCGCCAGCAGCTTGGACCCCTTTGAAGAGCAGTACTTC
TRBJ2-2 NA TRBV11-2 NA CASSTKRTSGELFF TGTGCCAGCAGCACCAAGCGTACATCCGGGGAGCTGTTTTTT